This T cell receptor (beta chain) was retrieved from a study of T-cell reconstitution after alpha-beta-depleted transplantation in children. The library targeted TCRbeta and was prepared with unique molecular identifiers. TCRdb independently ran MiXCR on the PCR reads; one entry per CDR3 protein. Among hundreds of thousands of distinct CDR3 sequences, around 17% were seen once, and the ten largest hold 1.1%. Trimming took 4 bases from V and 6 from J, leaving 32 bases between them. Germline V gene lookup returns CDR1 SGHAT and CDR2 FQNNGV. The CDR3 contains 20 residues. This clonotype was observed at least ten times.

Sequenced material: PBMCs from the stem cell graft donor, taken from the stem cell graft. The TCR sequence derives from a human donor who donated a stem cell graft to a child with acute myeloid leukemia. This chain connects TRBV11-2 to TRBJ2-3; possible D gene TRBD2, 8 bases. The CDR3 sequence: CASSSRAGDSPSPSHDTQYF. In DNA, the CDR3 is TGTGCCAGCAGCTCACGAGCGGGGGACAGTCCTTCCCCTTCGCATGATACGCAGTATTTT.